What follows describes a single TCR beta chain. The data originate from a study of blood T cell repertoires in COVID-19. Here immunoSEQ multiplex PCR was the method, and the copy in TCRdb shows in-frame clones only, minus some. The sample lists tens of thousands of clones, less than 90% occurring once. The trim removed 9 bases at V and 8 bases at J, leaving 15 bases unmatched. The CDR3 extends over 14 amino acids. Germline loops: CDR1 SGHNT, CDR2 YYREEE (reference sequence). V and J are TRBV5-4 and TRBJ2-3; 7 bases map to TRBD2. The clonotype comes from a human donor in a cohort sampled during active COVID-19. Sequenced material: peripheral blood. CDR3 nucleotide sequence: TGTGCCACGATCAGGCAGCGGGGTGCCGGTACGCAGTATTTT. Its protein is CATIRQRGAGTQYF.